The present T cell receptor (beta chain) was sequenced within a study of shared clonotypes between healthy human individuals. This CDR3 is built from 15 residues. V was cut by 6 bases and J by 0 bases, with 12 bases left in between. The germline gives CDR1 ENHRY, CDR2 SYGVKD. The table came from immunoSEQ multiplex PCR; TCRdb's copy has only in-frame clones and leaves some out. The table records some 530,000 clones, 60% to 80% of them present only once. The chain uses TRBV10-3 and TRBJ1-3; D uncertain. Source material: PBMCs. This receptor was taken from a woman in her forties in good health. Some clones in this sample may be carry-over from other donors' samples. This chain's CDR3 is CAIRTAESSGNTIYF. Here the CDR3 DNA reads TGTGCCATCAGGACTGCAGAGAGCTCTGGAAACACCATATATTTT.